This T cell receptor beta chain is drawn from a study of blood T cells in healthy people across ages. Findings and limits, study-wide: Diversity estimated from one million T cells was considered an underestimate. Per-million-T-cell TCR beta diversity fell roughly linearly with age.

For the second PCR, which ran for roughly 6 to 11 cycles, a sample-barcoded 5' primer and a J-beta primer mix were used. Each TCR beta cDNA got a 12-nucleotide random molecular identifier. One entry per CDR3 protein results from TCRdb running MiXCR on the 5' RACE reads. In the table there are more than 650,000 distinct CDR3 sequences, approximately 53% of which are singletons. Points on this clonotype: Its target is not known.

The donors, healthy Caucasians from Russia, were aged 6 to 90. The germline CDR1 and CDR2 sequences are LGHDT and YNNKEL (reference sequence). This CDR3 region has 16 residues. Trimming took 4 bases from V and 0 from J, leaving 15 bases between them. The chain combines TRBV3-1 with TRBJ1-1; a weak D match, TRBD1 (5 bases). This clonotype originated in a man older than 75 in good health. Input material: blood. The CDR3 region has the DNA TGTGCCAGCAGCCTCAGACAGAACTACATGAACACTGAAGCTTTCTTT. It yields the protein CASSLRQNYMNTEAFF.